These 21 T cell receptor beta chains were sequenced from one sample in a study of regulatory T cells in long-lasting Graves disease. In building TCR beta libraries, iRepertoire HTBI primers were used together with Arm-PCR of CDR3 regions. TCRdb reanalysed the multiplex PCR reads using MiXCR and keeps one entry per CDR3 protein. The sample lists 600,000 to 650,000 distinct CDR3 sequences, less than 20% seen once, with around 18% in the top ten. Time point meaning: newly diagnosed GD, antithyroid drugs for less than 3 months. The TCR library was made from RNA extracted from PBMCs. The same data also contributed to another study, on T cells in Graves' hyperthyroidism and ophthalmopathy.

The sequencing here drew on peripheral blood mononuclear cells (PBMCs), taken at new diagnosis, from a patient treated with antithyroid drugs. Source of these receptors: a woman between 25 and 40 years old with Graves disease.

This clonotype was found many times. The rearrangement joins TRBV6-1 to TRBJ2-5, with D tentatively TRBD2 (5 bases). The CDR3 is 13 amino acids. Germline V gene lookup returns CDR1 MNHNS and CDR2 SASEGT. Trimming shortened V by 7 bases and J by 0 bases, and 9 bases separated the two germline ends. The CDR3, as DNA: TGTGCCAGCACCCGGGATTACCAAGAGACCCAGTACTTC. Translating it yields CASTRDYQETQYF.

The chain couples TRBV6-2 or TRBV6-3 to TRBJ2-3, with D hard to call. V shed 5 bases and J shed 3 bases, with 9 bases lying between them. Per germline, CDR1 MNHEY and CDR2 SVGEGT. This CDR3 is 13 amino acids long. For the CDR3, the DNA is TGTGCCAGCAGTCAAAGCGAGACAGATACGCAGTATTTT. Protein product: CASSQSETDTQYF.

The chain is built from TRBV24-1 and TRBJ2-3; tentative D call: TRBD1 (6 bases). The CDR3 contains 13 residues. Trimming removed 3 bases from V and 10 bases from J, with 13 bases in between. Germline CDR1 KGHDR, CDR2 SFDVKD. The DNA for the CDR3 is TGTGCCACCAGTGATAACCCCAGGGGCCCGCAGTATTTT. Its translation is CATSDNPRGPQYF.

This clonotype was seen only a few times. V is TRBV28 and J is TRBJ2-7; no firm D call. Germline CDR1 reads MDHEN; CDR2 reads SYDVKM. Trimming stripped 3 bases from V and 1 base from J, with 13 bases between. This CDR3 spans 15 amino acids. CDR3 sequence: CASSFWGSESYEQYF. CDR3 nucleotide sequence: TGTGCCAGCAGTTTCTGGGGATCCGAATCCTACGAGCAGTACTTC.

This clonotype turned up a few times. The chain links TRBV29-1 to TRBJ1-2; D may be TRBD1 (5 bases). V was clipped by 7 bases and J by 14 bases, with 11 bases between them. CDR1 is SQVTM, CDR2 ANQGSEA, per germline. The CDR3 runs to 8 residues. CDR3 amino acids: CSADWGTF. The CDR3 DNA reads TGCAGCGCCGACTGGGGGACCTTC. The entire variable domain, with the rest obtained from reference TRBV29-1 and TRBJ1-2, is as follows: SAVISQKPSRDICQRGTSLTIQCQVDSQVTMMFWYRQQPGQSLTLIATANQGSEATYESGFVIDKFPISRPNLTFSTLTVSNMSPEDSSIYLCSADWGTFGSGTRLTVV.

This clonotype was seen a few times. The chain combines TRBV29-1 with TRBJ2-7, with D perhaps TRBD2 (6 bases). The CDR3 has 11 residues. Germline assignment: CDR1 SQVTM and CDR2 ANQGSEA. Trimming took 7 bases from V and 7 from J, leaving 14 bases between them. In nucleotides, the CDR3 is TGCAGCGCCGGGACTCACGGGGAGCAGTACTTC. Protein sequence: CSAGTHGEQYF.

The J gene is TRBJ2-1, the V gene TRBV5-1; 7 bases map to TRBD1. This CDR3 is 14 amino acids long. Germline lookup yields CDR1 SGHRS and CDR2 YFSETQ. With V trimmed by 4 bases and J by 4 bases, 5 bases remained unmatched. CDR3 protein: CASSPQGLYNEQFF. CDR3 coding DNA: TGCGCCAGCAGCCCACAGGGGCTGTACAATGAGCAGTTCTTC.

This clonotype came up a few times. The chain combines TRBV13 with TRBJ2-1; D gene unclear. Germline V lookup: CDR1 PRHDT, CDR2 FYEKMQ (reference sequence). V lost 5 bases and J 9 bases, leaving 11 bases between the germline ends. This CDR3 is built from 12 residues. The CDR3 DNA reads TGTGCCAGCAGCACGAACTCCCGTGAGCAGTTCTTC. It specifies CASSTNSREQFF.

Ten or more counts support this clonotype. The rearrangement links TRBV28 to TRBJ1-6, with 10 bases lining up with TRBD1. CDR3 length equals 14 residues. Germline V gene data show CDR1 as MDHEN and CDR2 as SYDVKM. Trimming took 5 bases from V and 8 from J; bases not matched to a gene: 3. CDR3 region: CASSPGQGYSPLHF. CDR3 nucleotide sequence: TGTGCCAGCAGTCCGGGACAGGGGTATTCACCCCTCCACTTT.

The genes are TRBV29-1 and TRBJ1-3; D gene uncertain. The CDR3 runs 15 residues. Trimming cost V 2 bases and J 5 bases, with 16 bases left between them. Germline lookup yields CDR1 SQVTM and CDR2 ANQGSEA. The CDR3 DNA is TGCAGCGTTGAATGGTCGGGAAGTTCGAGAAACACCATATATTTT. It codes for CSVEWSGSSRNTIYF.

This clonotype was picked up many times. The gene calls are TRBV3-1 and TRBJ2-1, with a possible D match to TRBD2 (5 bases). V was cut by 1 base and J by 10 bases, with 17 bases left in between. This CDR3 has 15 amino acids. Germline V CDR1 and CDR2: LGHDT, YNNKEL (reference sequence). The CDR3 protein is CASSQASDGRGEQFF. CDR3 in DNA: TGTGCCAGCAGCCAAGCCTCTGACGGAAGAGGGGAGCAGTTCTTC.

To note about this clonotype: Relative to the germline gene, one junction end is altered; a read error may explain this. The chain couples TRBV28 to TRBJ2-7; 10 nucleotides align to TRBD1. The CDR3 totals 19 residues. Per the germline V gene, CDR1 is MDHEN and CDR2 is SYDVKM. The CDR3 nucleotides read TGTGCCAGCAGTGTATGGGGACAGGGGTTAGCGGGTAAGGAATACGAGCAGTACTTC. Amino acids: CASSVWGQGLAGKEYEQYF.

This clonotype was detected ten times or more. The chain is built from TRBV11-1 and TRBJ2-2; TRBD1 might be the D (6 bases). Germline V gives CDR1 SGHAT, CDR2 FQDESV (reference sequence). Trimming took 5 bases from V and 7 from J, leaving 17 bases between them. The CDR3 runs to 15 residues. The CDR3 sequence is CASSPGESINGELFF. Written as DNA, the CDR3 is TGTGCCAGCAGCCCAGGGGAATCGATCAACGGGGAGCTGTTTTTT.

Details on this clonotype: This sequence may be a read error, since a much larger clone differs from it by one base. The CDR3 does not close with the conserved phenylalanine or tryptophan, likely indicating a read error. The CDR3: CASSLAGGQADTQYS. The DNA for the CDR3 is TGTGCCAGCAGCTTAGCAGGAGGACAGGCAGATACGCAGTATTCT. V and J are TRBV7-9 and TRBJ2-3, with TRBD1 matching 7 bases. The CDR3 consists of 15 residues. Trimming removed 0 bases from V and 4 bases from J; junction bases left unmatched: 4. Germline CDR1 and CDR2: SEHNR and FQNEAQ (reference sequence).

The chain has TRBV5-1 and TRBJ2-3; D ambiguous. Germline V gene data show CDR1 as SGHRS and CDR2 as YFSETQ. Trimming cost V 1 base and J 2 bases, with 8 bases left between them. CDR3 length: 14 residues. The CDR3 region is CASSLPSTTDTQYF. CDR3 sequence (DNA): TGCGCCAGCAGCTTGCCTTCTACCACAGATACGCAGTATTTT.

In this sample, this clonotype turned up many times. The rearrangement links TRBV15 to TRBJ2-2; D is ambiguous. The V end was cut by 3 bases, the J end by 8 bases, with 10 bases between. The CDR3 runs to 13 residues. From germline, CDR1 is LNHNV and CDR2 YYDKDF (reference sequence). CDR3 coding DNA: TGTGCCACCAGCAGGACCAAAGGGGGGGAGCTGTTTTTT. As protein: CATSRTKGGELFF. The whole variable domain, filled in from reference TRBV15 and TRBJ2-2, reads DAMVIQNPRYQVTQFGKPVTLSCSQTLNHNVMYWYQQKSSQAPKLLFHYYDKDFNNEADTPDNFQSRRPNTSFCFLDIRSPGLGDTAMYLCATSRTKGGELFFGEGSRLTVL.

This clonotype was recorded a few times. The V call is TRBV7-3, the J call TRBJ2-3; unclear D gene. From germline, CDR1 is SGHTA and CDR2 FQGTGA. V lost 5 bases and J 2 bases, leaving 14 bases between the germline ends. The CDR3 totals 15 residues. The CDR3 bases are TGTGCCAGCAGCCGCTACATAAGTGCCACAGATACGCAGTATTTT. Amino acids: CASSRYISATDTQYF. Based on the CDR3 plus reference TRBV7-3 and TRBJ2-3, the full variable domain is GAGVSQTPSNKVTEKGKYVELRCDPISGHTALYWYRQSLGQGPEFLIYFQGTGAADDSGLPNDRFFAVRPEGSVSTLKIQRTERGDSAVYLCASSRYISATDTQYFGPGTRLTVL.

This clonotype was seen at least ten times. The rearrangement joins TRBV28 to TRBJ2-7; D not certain. The germline V gene encodes CDR1 MDHEN and CDR2 SYDVKM. V lost 7 bases, J lost 0 bases, and 7 bases lay in between. This CDR3 spans 12 amino acids. CDR3 sequence: CASTTSSYEQYF. The CDR3 coding sequence is TGTGCCAGCACCACAAGCTCCTACGAGCAGTACTTC.

At least ten counts were recorded for this clonotype. This chain links TRBV28 with TRBJ1-2; the D is unclear. The CDR3 contains 14 residues. Germline-derived CDR1 and CDR2 are MDHEN and SYDVKM. The V and J ends lost 7 bases and 0 bases respectively, with 12 bases between them. The CDR3, as DNA: TGTGCCAGCAAAAAGGGCCCGGCTAACTATGGCTACACCTTC. Its protein product is CASKKGPANYGYTF.

This clonotype was observed a handful of times. This CDR3 reads CASSLWGIAFF. CDR3 nucleotide sequence: TGTGCCAGCAGTCTCTGGGGGATAGCTTTCTTT. V usage is TRBV28 and J usage is TRBJ1-1, with D possibly being TRBD1 (5 bases). The CDR3 is 11 residues long. Trimming cost V 5 bases and J 10 bases, with 11 bases left between them. Germline CDR1 reads MDHEN; CDR2 reads SYDVKM.

This clonotype was recorded many times. CDR3 in amino acids: CATENPGQGYNQPQHF. The CDR3 coding sequence is TGTGCCACCGAGAATCCGGGACAGGGATACAATCAGCCCCAGCATTTT. The rearrangement joins TRBV28 to TRBJ1-5; the match to TRBD1 covers 9 bases. CDR1 MDHEN and CDR2 SYDVKM come from the germline V gene. V shed 10 bases, J shed 3 bases, and the junction held 13 bases outside the gene matches. This CDR3 is built from 16 residues.